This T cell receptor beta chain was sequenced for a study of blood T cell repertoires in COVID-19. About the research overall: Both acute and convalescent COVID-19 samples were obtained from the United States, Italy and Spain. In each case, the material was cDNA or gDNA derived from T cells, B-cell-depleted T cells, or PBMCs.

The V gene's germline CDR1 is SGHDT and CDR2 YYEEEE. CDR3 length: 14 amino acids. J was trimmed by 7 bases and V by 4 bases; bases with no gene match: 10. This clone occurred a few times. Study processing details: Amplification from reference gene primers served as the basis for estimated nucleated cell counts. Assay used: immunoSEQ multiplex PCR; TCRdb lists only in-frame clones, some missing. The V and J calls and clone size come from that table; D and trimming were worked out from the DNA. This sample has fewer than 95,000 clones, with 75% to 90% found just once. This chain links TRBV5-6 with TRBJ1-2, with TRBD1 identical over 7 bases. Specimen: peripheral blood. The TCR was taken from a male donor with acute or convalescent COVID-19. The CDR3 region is CASSVYRGVFGYTF. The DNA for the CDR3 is TGTGCCAGCAGCGTTTACAGGGGCGTTTTTGGCTACACCTTC.